Listed here are 25 T cell receptor beta chains from one sample, sequenced in a study of siplizumab effects on memory and regulatory T cells. Data came from immunoSEQ multiplex PCR; TCRdb stores just in-frame clones and leaves some out. The table includes about 82,000 clones, approximately 86% detected once. Sequencing was performed on Tregs sorted from blood. Source of these receptors: a human donor in good health.

The V and J genes are TRBV6-5 and TRBJ2-7; D may match TRBD1 or TRBD2 (5 bases each). V was clipped by 0 bases and J by 1 base, with 10 bases between them. The germline V gene encodes CDR1 MNHEY and CDR2 SVGAGI. This CDR3 has 15 amino acids. Here the CDR3 reads CASSYSSGPSYEQYF. The CDR3 DNA reads as TGTGCCAGCAGTTACTCTTCGGGGCCTTCCTACGAGCAGTACTTC.

V gene TRBV5-4 combines with J gene TRBJ2-5; TRBD2 aligns across 8 bases. The CDR3 length is 15 residues. The germline V gene encodes CDR1 SGHNT and CDR2 YYREEE (reference sequence). V lost 0 bases, J lost 7 bases, and 8 bases stayed unmatched. In DNA form, the CDR3 reads TGTGCCAGCAGCTTGGCCGGAGCGGGGGAAGCGACCCAGTACTTC. This codes for CASSLAGAGEATQYF.

The gene calls are TRBV5-1 and TRBJ1-2, with 7 bases fitting TRBD1. Germline CDR1 and CDR2: SGHRS and YFSETQ. The CDR3 spans 14 residues. With V trimmed by 4 bases and J by 0 bases, 3 bases remained unmatched. The chain's CDR3 is CASSQGQTNYGYTF. CDR3 sequence (DNA): TGCGCCAGCAGCCAGGGACAGACTAACTATGGCTACACCTTC.

This clone is categorized as large (0.1 to 1%). The chain recombines TRBV27 with TRBJ1-1; TRBD1 matches at 7 bases. The CDR3 totals 14 residues. The germline V gene encodes CDR1 MNHEY and CDR2 SMNVEV (reference sequence). The trim removed 5 bases at V and 4 bases at J, leaving 7 bases unmatched. CDR3 residues: CASSTQGGGTEAFF. In DNA, the CDR3 is TGTGCCAGCAGTACCCAGGGGGGGGGCACTGAAGCTTTCTTT.

V and J are TRBV6-4 and TRBJ1-1; 8 nucleotides align to TRBD1. The length of the CDR3 is 16 residues. The germline V gene encodes CDR1 MRHNA and CDR2 SNTAGT. J lost 5 bases, V lost 7 bases, and 15 bases had no gene match. In DNA form, the CDR3 reads TGTGCCAGCAAGAGGACAGGGCTGGCGGGAACGACTGAAGCTTTCTTT. Protein: CASKRTGLAGTTEAFF.

The rearrangement links TRBV4-2 to TRBJ2-4; 11 bases are shared with TRBD2. Germline V gene data show CDR1 as LGHNA and CDR2 as YNFKEQ. V shed 4 bases and J 0 bases; nucleotides not matched to a gene: 11. This CDR3 has 19 residues. CDR3: CASSPLPPSGGLAKNIQYF. CDR3 nucleotide sequence: TGTGCCAGCAGCCCCCTCCCCCCTAGCGGGGGGCTAGCCAAAAACATTCAGTACTTC.

This rearrangement joins TRBV4-3 to TRBJ2-3; 13 nucleotides agree with TRBD2. In germline, CDR1 is LGHNA, CDR2 YSLEER. Trimming took 3 bases from V and 2 from J; bases not matched to a gene: 11. CDR3 size: 19 residues. DNA of the CDR3: TGCGCCAGCAGCCAGGGGACTAGCGGGGTGGGTGTCCTCACAGATACGCAGTATTTT. Translating gives CASSQGTSGVGVLTDTQYF.

The V and J genes are TRBV7-3 and TRBJ1-6; 11 nucleotides align to TRBD1. V lost 5 bases and J lost 10; bases outside the gene matches: 10. The CDR3 spans 16 residues. Germline V gene sequence: CDR1 SGHTA, CDR2 FQGTGA. The DNA for the CDR3 is TGTGCCAGCAGCATATACGGACAGGGGGCTGGGTCACCCCTCCACTTT. As protein: CASSIYGQGAGSPLHF.

This chain uses TRBV5-4 with TRBJ2-2; D ambiguous. Trimming cost V 0 bases and J 1 base, with 7 bases left between them. Germline V gene sequence: CDR1 SGHNT, CDR2 YYREEE (reference sequence). The CDR3 has 15 amino acids. In DNA form, the CDR3 reads TGTGCCAGCAGCTTGGACGTAGGGAACACCGGGGAGCTGTTTTTT. This encodes CASSLDVGNTGELFF.

V gene TRBV28 combines with J gene TRBJ2-1; 7 nucleotides line up with TRBD1. Germline trimming cut 3 bases from V and 8 bases from J; bases unmatched to any gene: 10. Germline CDR1 MDHEN, CDR2 SYDVKM. CDR3 length: 15 amino acids. CDR3: CASSLGAGGVYEQFF. CDR3 in DNA: TGTGCCAGCAGTTTGGGGGCAGGGGGAGTTTATGAGCAGTTCTTC.

V is TRBV19 and J is TRBJ1-2; D uncertain. V was pared by 5 bases and J by 4 bases, with 17 bases between. The CDR3 has 15 amino acids. CDR1 and CDR2 (germline): LNHDA, SQIVND (reference sequence). As DNA, the CDR3 is TGTGCCAGTAGTGAGACCTCCCCGACCGCCTATGGCTACACCTTC. Translated: CASSETSPTAYGYTF.

This chain connects TRBV29-1 to TRBJ1-1; D call uncertain. Deletions cut 7 bases from V and 0 bases from J, with 12 bases between. CDR1 is SQVTM, CDR2 ANQGSEA, per germline. This CDR3 comprises 13 residues. The CDR3 DNA reads as TGCAGCGGGCGTGGAAACATGAACACTGAAGCTTTCTTT. It specifies CSGRGNMNTEAFF.

The chain links TRBV7-3 to TRBJ1-1; weak D call: TRBD1 (6 bases). CDR3 size: 14 residues. Trimming stripped 2 bases from V and 1 base from J, with 8 bases between. CDR1 SGHTA and CDR2 FQGTGA come from the germline V gene. The CDR3 loop is CASSLQGTNTEAFF. In nucleotides, the CDR3 is TGTGCCAGCAGCTTACAGGGGACGAACACTGAAGCTTTCTTT.

As concerns this clone: Other DNA sequences in this specimen translate into the identical CDR3. The V gene is TRBV28, the J gene TRBJ1-2, with 11 bases that match TRBD1. Germline-derived CDR1 and CDR2 are MDHEN and SYDVKM. V was clipped by 2 bases and J by 7 bases; unmatched bases: 3. This CDR3 has 14 residues. CDR3: CASSLGTGGRGYTF. The CDR3 region has the DNA TGTGCCAGCAGTTTAGGGACAGGGGGACGTGGCTACACCTTC.

This clone appeared a single time. The V and J genes are TRBV19 and TRBJ1-1, with unresolved D. The CDR3 is made up of 14 amino acids. V gave up 7 bases and J gave up 6 bases, with 18 bases separating them. Germline V gene lookup returns CDR1 LNHDA and CDR2 SQIVND (reference sequence). The CDR3 nucleotides are TGTGCCAGTAATTTTTTGGTTTCGGGCGCTGAAGCTTTCTTT. This translates into CASNFLVSGAEAFF. Filled out from reference TRBV19 and TRBJ1-1, the complete variable domain reads DGGITQSPKYLFRKEGQNVTLSCEQNLNHDAMYWYRQDPGQGLRLIYYSQIVNDFQKGDIAEGYSVSREKKESFPLTVTSAQKNPTAFYLCASNFLVSGAEAFFGQGTRLTVV.

V and J are TRBV4-2 and TRBJ2-7; TRBD2 agrees at 8 bases. The CDR3 is made up of 15 amino acids. Germline loops: CDR1 LGHNA, CDR2 YNFKEQ. With V trimmed by 4 bases and J by 0 bases, 5 bases remained unmatched. The CDR3 spells CASSRSGTSSYEQYF. CDR3 bases: TGTGCCAGCAGCCGGTCCGGGACTAGCTCCTACGAGCAGTACTTC.

The V and J genes are TRBV27 and TRBJ1-1; D may be TRBD1 (5 bases). CDR1 is MNHEY and CDR2 is SMNVEV in the germline V gene (reference sequence). The V end was cut by 4 bases, the J end by 0 bases, with 9 bases between. This CDR3 spans 14 amino acids. Written as DNA, the CDR3 is TGTGCCAGCAGTTATAGGGGATTGAACACTGAAGCTTTCTTT. Translation: CASSYRGLNTEAFF.

The chain employs TRBV2 and TRBJ1-6, with D uncertain. V was cut by 7 bases and J by 10 bases, with 14 bases left in between. Germline CDR1 is SNHLY and CDR2 is FYNNEI. This CDR3 has 13 amino acids. The CDR3 is CASTISGYSPLHF. The CDR3 DNA reads TGTGCCAGCACGATTTCGGGGTACTCACCCCTCCACTTT.

CDR3 coding DNA: TGTGCCAGCAGCCCGGGACAGGGCCATTCACCCCTCCACTTT. As protein: CASSPGQGHSPLHF. This chain links TRBV7-2 with TRBJ1-6; 9 bases agree with TRBD1. The CDR3 extends over 14 amino acids. Germline V lookup: CDR1 SGHTA, CDR2 FQGNSA. V was pared by 5 bases and J by 8 bases, with 4 bases of the junction left unmatched. Together with reference TRBV7-2 and TRBJ1-6, the CDR3 gives the full variable domain: GAGVSQSPSNKVTEKGKDVELRCDPISGHTALYWYRQSLGQGLEFLIYFQGNSAPDKSGLPSDRFSAERTGGSVSTLTIQRTQQEDSAVYLCASSPGQGHSPLHFGNGTRLTVT.

The chain uses TRBV5-6 and TRBJ2-3; TRBD2 matches at 9 bases. J gave up 1 base and V 4 bases, and 7 bases lay outside the gene matches. This CDR3 is built from 16 residues. Germline values: CDR1 SGHDT, CDR2 YYEEEE. The CDR3 nucleotides are TGTGCCAGCAGCCCGTTTTTAGCGGGGGGCACAGATACGCAGTATTTT. It yields the protein CASSPFLAGGTDTQYF.

The chain carries TRBV27 and TRBJ1-5, with D unclear. The CDR3 extends over 15 amino acids. V gave up 2 bases and J gave up 7 bases, with 15 bases separating them. Per the germline V gene, CDR1 is MNHEY and CDR2 is SMNVEV (reference sequence). The CDR3 reads CASSLGKGYMQPQHF. CDR3 in DNA: TGTGCCAGCAGTTTAGGGAAAGGTTATATGCAGCCCCAGCATTTT.

V gene TRBV18 combines with J gene TRBJ2-7; D is tentatively TRBD1 or TRBD2 (5 bases each). Germline V gives CDR1 KGHSH, CDR2 LQKENI. V dropped 3 bases and J dropped 1 base, with 7 bases sitting between them. CDR3 size: 13 residues. Here the CDR3 DNA reads TGTGCCAGCTCACCGGGACGTTCCTACGAGCAGTACTTC. Amino acids: CASSPGRSYEQYF.

V and J are TRBV7-2 and TRBJ1-3; the D gene is possibly TRBD1 (5 bases). CDR1 SGHTA and CDR2 FQGNSA come from the germline V gene. Trimming removed 2 bases at V and 3 bases at J, with 8 bases between. The CDR3 loop spans 14 amino acids. The CDR3 loop is CASSLQGIGNTIYF. CDR3 DNA sequence: TGTGCCAGCAGCTTACAGGGAATTGGAAACACCATATATTTT. Combining the CDR3 with reference TRBV7-2 and TRBJ1-3 gives the whole variable domain GAGVSQSPSNKVTEKGKDVELRCDPISGHTALYWYRQSLGQGLEFLIYFQGNSAPDKSGLPSDRFSAERTGGSVSTLTIQRTQQEDSAVYLCASSLQGIGNTIYFGEGSWLTVV.

This chain connects TRBV6-4 to TRBJ1-2; D not certain. This CDR3 contains 17 residues. The ends were cut back, 5 bases at V and 6 bases at J, with 25 bases in the middle. Germline CDR1 MRHNA, CDR2 SNTAGT. Here the CDR3 DNA reads TGTGCCAGCAGTCTTGCGGCCCGGCGGTGCCCTATTGATGGCTACACCTTC. Its protein is CASSLAARRCPIDGYTF.

The chain carries TRBV7-9 and TRBJ2-1, with D unclear. The V end was cut by 5 bases, the J end by 7 bases, with 9 bases between. Germline CDR1 and CDR2: SEHNR and FQNEAQ (reference sequence). CDR3 length: 12 amino acids. DNA of the CDR3: TGTGCCAGCAGCGATAGGTCGAATGAGCAGTTCTTC. Translation gives CASSDRSNEQFF.